This entry features one T cell receptor beta chain sequence. What it recognizes is unknown. Sequencing used immunoSEQ multiplex PCR; TCRdb keeps in-frame clones, though not all of them. Altogether tens of thousands of clones are present, 78% being singletons, with the ten largest covering under 15%. The sample originates from a study of PD-1 blockade in classical Hodgkin lymphoma. Whole-study findings and limits: Baseline diversity was lower in partial responders and progressors than complete responders. Nothing has yet pinned down what causes the repertoire differences, possibly disease activity or prior therapy. Relapsed/refractory patients reportedly had the lowest baseline TCR diversity, below newly diagnosed patients, who were below healthy donors.

No patient escaped relapse after autologous stem cell transplantation, and brentuximab vedotin exposure varied. Complete response, partial response or progressive disease was recorded as best response. The CDR3 runs to 12 residues. The germline V and J ends were trimmed by 4 bases and 4 bases, with 8 bases remaining between them. Germline CDR1 reads LGHNA; CDR2 reads YSLEER. This clonotype originated in a human donor with classical Hodgkin lymphoma. The sample here was peripheral blood mononuclear cells (PBMCs), taken at baseline. This chain joins TRBV4-3 and TRBJ2-7; weak D call: TRBD1 (6 bases). The CDR3 nucleotides are TGCGCCAGCAGCCCACAGGGTTACGAGCAGTACTTC. It yields the protein CASSPQGYEQYF.